This TCR beta chain was retrieved from a study of T-cell memory formation after mild COVID-19. Overall study context: Largely donor-specific TCR clusters were found. Notes on the study in general: Pre-infection memory held some responding clones, suggesting pre-existing cross-reactive T cells responded. Mainly in CM and EM were contracting CD4+ clones; CD8+ were in EMRA.

CDR1 and CDR2 (germline): SGHRS, YFSETQ. The CDR3 is 15 residues long. V gave up 3 bases and J gave up 3 bases; unmatched junction bases: 8. Using constant-segment primers, 5'RACE produced TCR alpha and TCR beta cDNA libraries carrying sample barcodes and UMIs. MiXCR, applied by TCRdb to the 5' RACE reads, yields one record per CDR3 protein. The sample records more than 200,000 distinct CDR3 sequences, roughly 15% being singletons. This clonotype was seen only a few times. Its antigen is unidentified. This TCR derives from a man between 18 and 29 years old who had mild COVID-19 (a few samples of this study predate the infection). Cell type and time point are not known. The genes are TRBV5-1 and TRBJ2-5, with 7 bases fitting TRBD2. Sequenced input: PBMCs or a T cell subset sorted from them (not recorded which). CDR3: CASSSRLAGEETQYF. CDR3 coding DNA: TGCGCCAGCAGCTCCCGGCTGGCGGGGGAAGAGACCCAGTACTTC. Full variable domain (missing parts from reference TRBV5-1 and TRBJ2-5): KAGVTQTPRYLIKTRGQQVTLSCSPISGHRSVSWYQQTPGQGLQFLFEYFSETQRNKGNFPGRFSGRQFSNSRSEMNVSTLELGDSALYLCASSSRLAGEETQYFGPGTRLLVL.